This T cell receptor (beta chain) came from a study of T cells in Graves' hyperthyroidism and ophthalmopathy (dated by TCRdb to between 2019 and 2020). Some background on the complete study: Peripheral blood samples were taken at the time of initial diagnosis, prior to any treatment. A discovery cohort of 95 to 100 patients, 43 with Graves' ophthalmopathy and more than 55 with stable Graves' hyperthyroidism, was used to find distinguishing TCR V-J signatures. Prospective prediction of ophthalmopathy was tested in an independent validation cohort of approximately 19 hyperthyroidism patients and 17 patients who later progressed to ophthalmopathy. In several Graves' hyperthyroidism patients, the study also compared T-cell repertoires from thyroid tissue with T-cell repertoires from blood. The approximately 100 discovery patients were randomly split 7:3 into training and test sets. After blood sampling, hyperthyroidism patients were treated with methimazole at a starting dose of 30 mg daily, and ophthalmopathy patients were treated with high-dose intravenous methylprednisolone. TCR Vbeta CDR3 sequencing of 135 peripheral blood samples (under 45 ophthalmopathy, under 80 hyperthyroidism and roughly 17 progressor patients) is reported in the paper.

The research as a whole found: In cross-validation, a model built on a 13 V-J signature told ophthalmopathy apart from stable hyperthyroidism with roughly 87% sensitivity and approximately 81% specificity, and in testing the same model reached 80%/75%. Blood samples also contained most of the expanded thyroid clonotypes (frequency above 0.001), which suggests that blood repertoires may reflect thyroid immune responses. In validation, the model predicted progression to ophthalmopathy a median of 6.5 months before onset, with approximately 70% sensitivity and about 72% specificity. No statistical method was used to set the sample size in advance, and investigators knew the group allocation.

Graves' hyperthyroidism was defined as stable when no progression to ophthalmopathy occurred over 18 months of follow-up. Hyperthyroidism patients were newly diagnosed, with disease duration under 2 months, and aged 18 to 65 years. Patients with uncontrolled infections, other autoimmune diseases, pregnancy or lactation were excluded. Clinical symptoms, serum thyroxine and TRAb, thyroid ultrasound, and orbital computed tomography formed the basis for the diagnoses. Ficoll-Paque density gradient centrifugation was used to isolate PBMCs from 9.5 to 10 ml of fresh peripheral blood. Total RNA was extracted using Trizol reagent, and RNA quality was assessed on an Agilent 2100 Bioanalyzer. The table lists this clonotype with many counts. The target of this receptor is not known. The input lacks base qualities; no much larger clone sits a single base away. As encoded in the germline V gene, CDR1 is SNHLY while CDR2 is FYNNEI. V is clipped by 4 bases and J by 7 bases, and the sequence between their germline boundaries is 8 bases long. The CDR3 has 12 amino acids, counting the end cysteine and phenylalanine. Kept here is only the CDR3 DNA, which spans 36 bases and is read in frame from base 1.

TCR beta CDR3 regions were amplified from RNA transcripts. A first-round RT-PCR of the TCR CDR3 used the HTBI primer set with the Qiagen OneStep RT-PCR kit. The libraries were constructed in a second round of multiplex PCR and then size-selected and purified. Libraries were sequenced paired-end with 100 bp reads on an Illumina HiSeq2000. Per the authors' processing: SOAPnuke was used to process the raw data, with reads discarded if the reads contained adapters or uncalled bases, had a mean Phred below 15, or lacked an exact constant-primer or identifier match. High-quality paired reads were merged using COPE v1.2.5, and each unique nucleotide sequence was defined as a clonotype. MiTCR v1.1 was used to align clonotypes to the IMGT TRBV, TRBD and TRBJ reference segments. Only V-J combinations with frequency above 0.0001, covering about 99% of repertoires, were analysed. A TCS score was defined as the ratio of F50 (clonal expansion) to E x V (chaos), with BLOSUM62-based TCRdist applied between CDR3 peptides within each V-J. Welch's t-statistics and random forest reduced around 520 V-J features to 13, which were used in a naive Bayes classifier (R e1071). The similarity between thyroid and blood repertoires was quantified using the Morisita-Horn index. TCRdb applied fastp at Q25 and MiXCR to the public reads, then kept only in-frame beta chains. Records with the same CDR3 protein are collapsed into one entry carrying the most frequent genes and DNA. The V and J calls and clone size come from TCRdb's table, not from the authors' own analysis. The sample table contains roughly 700,000 distinct CDR3 sequences; only one count was recorded for 30% to 40% of them. The ten top clones hold around 30% of the sample.

This clonotype was sampled from a woman aged 40-49 years with Graves' hyperthyroidism. The specimen was blood. The sequence links TRBV2 to TRBJ1-5, with the D gene uncertain. Read as DNA, the sequence is TGTGCCAGCAGTGGCGTAGGCCAGCCCCAGCATTTT. This translates into CASSGVGQPQHF. With all but the CDR3 taken from the reference TRBV2 and TRBJ1-5 genes, the full variable domain is: EPEVTQTPSHQVTQMGQEVILRCVPISNHLYFYWYRQILGQKVEFLVSFYNNEISEKSEIFDDQFSVERPDGSNFTLKIRSTKLEDSAMYFCASSGVGQPQHFGDGTRLSIL.